Included here is one T cell receptor beta chain sequence, with context. This sample is drawn from a study of blood T cell repertoires in COVID-19. Participants were aged roughly 18 to 90 years, lived in 20 to 30 US areas, and enrolled virtually. Participant-given clinical history determined each cohort assignment. Either two negative PCRs, clearance, or symptom resolution qualified Cohort 3 donors as recovered. Per the study methods: Reference gene primer amplification gave nucleated cell count estimates. The data were produced by immunoSEQ multiplex PCR, yet TCRdb's version contains in-frame clones alone and is incomplete. For V, J and clone size, that table is used; D and trimming come from the DNA. The data hold 250,000 to 350,000 clones, with about 88% observed a single time. This CDR3 has 16 amino acids. In germline, CDR1 is SGHRS, CDR2 YFSETQ. J gave up 6 bases and V 0 bases, and 8 bases lay outside the gene matches.

The clonotype was recovered from a woman in her forties or fifties who had recovered from COVID-19. V is TRBV5-1 and J is TRBJ2-1; TRBD2 aligns across 8 bases. Sequenced input: PBMCs or T cells enriched from blood (not recorded which). The CDR3 coding sequence is TGCGCCAGCAGCTTGGGTTCCAGCGGGAGCATCAATGAGCAGTTCTTC. It specifies CASSLGSSGSINEQFF.